A selection of T cell receptor beta chains follows, all from one sample in a study of OX40 agonist ivuxolimab in advanced cancers. Using immunoSEQ multiplex PCR, the repertoire was profiled, and TCRdb retains in-frame clones only, with some absent. The sample holds fewer than 85,000 clones; about 92% are singletons and the top ten take roughly 9.7%. This specimen was CD4+ or CD8+ T cells sorted from blood, taken in a trial of the OX40 agonist ivuxolimab. These receptors all stem from an adult with an advanced solid tumor such as melanoma, head and neck, liver or kidney cancer. Each CDR3 is given with its conserved first and last residue. The D gene is left open where the match is weak.

d_call j_call cdr3_length v_call cdr3_nt cdr3_aa
TRBD2 TRBJ2-7 19 TRBV7-8 TGTGCCAGCATCAGAGAGGGGGCGGGACTAGCGCCTGTTACCTACGAGCAGTACTTC CASIREGAGLAPVTYEQYF
. TRBJ2-5 14 TRBV5-6 TGTGCCAGCAGCTTGTTACCGAGTGCAGAGACCCAGTACTTC CASSLLPSAETQYF
. TRBJ1-1 15 TRBV19 TGTGCCAGTAGTATGCGGAGGGAATTGAACACTGAAGCTTTCTTT CASSMRRELNTEAFF
. TRBJ1-1 14 TRBV19 TGTGCCAGTAGTATACTCAGTTTGAACACTGAAGCTTTCTTT CASSILSLNTEAFF
. TRBJ2-3 14 TRBV7-9 TGTGCCGGCGTCAGGGCGCTGAGCACAGATACGCAGTATTTT CAGVRALSTDTQYF
. TRBJ1-1 13 TRBV5-1 TGCGCCACCTCGGTCGGTATCGCGGCTGAAGCTTTCTTT CATSVGIAAEAFF
TRBD2 TRBJ2-3 15 TRBV9 TGTGCCAGCAGCGCCGAGGGACTACCGTATGATACGCAGTATTTT CASSAEGLPYDTQYF
. TRBJ2-2 14 TRBV27 TGTGCCAGCAGTCTATGGACACGCACCGGGGAGCTGTTTTTT CASSLWTRTGELFF
. TRBJ1-1 14 TRBV13 TGTGCCAGCAGCTTAGGCCCGGGGAACACTGAAGCTTTCTTT CASSLGPGNTEAFF
. TRBJ1-2 18 TRBV7-9 TGTGCCAGCAGCTTATTTGGCAAAATTGATTCAATTAACTATGGCTACACCTTC CASSLFGKIDSINYGYTF
TRBD2 TRBJ2-1 14 TRBV5-4 TGTGCCAGCAGCCTACGGGGGGGCCATGATGAGCAGTTCTTC CASSLRGGHDEQFF
. TRBJ1-5 15 TRBV5-8 TGTGCCAGCAGCTTCGACAACAGTGGCAATCAGCCCCAGCATTTT CASSFDNSGNQPQHF
TRBD1 TRBJ1-3 16 TRBV5-1 TGCGCCAGCAGCGATTCCGGGACAGGGATCGAAAACACCATATATTTT CASSDSGTGIENTIYF
. TRBJ2-1 14 TRBV4-3 TGCGCCAGCAGCCAAGAGTTGGGCTACAATGAGCAGTTCTTC CASSQELGYNEQFF
. TRBJ2-3 16 TRBV10-3 TGTGCCATCAGTGAGTCGGAGGGGGGGGCCACAGATACGCAGTATTTT CAISESEGGATDTQYF
TRBD1 TRBJ2-7 16 TRBV4-1 TGCGCCAGCAGCCAGGAGGGGACAGGTGGGGTTTACGAGCAGTACTTC CASSQEGTGGVYEQYF